This section outlines one T cell receptor beta chain sequence together with its context. Antigen: not known. The source of the sample is a study of CXCR3-negative and CXCR3-positive naive CD8 T cells. General observations from the study: Researchers report that CXCR3-positive naive cells carry more hydrophobic TRB CDR3s than CXCR3-negative naive cells. Naive cells, whether CXCR3-negative or CXCR3-positive, had similar TRBV-TRBJ usage, while memory cells differed.

CDR1 MDHEN and CDR2 SYDVKM come from the germline V gene. CDR3 length: 15 residues. The authors prepared UMI-labeled TRB cDNA libraries by 5' RACE. TCRdb re-called the 5' RACE reads, yielding one record per CDR3 amino acid sequence without DNA. The ten most abundant clones cover about 0.35% of a sample with 100,000 or so distinct CDR3 sequences. This TCR came from a human donor in good health. Some clones in this sample may be carry-over from other donors' samples. Source material: naive CXCR3+ CD8+ T cells from blood. Noted subset: CD45RO-CCR7+CD27+CD95- naive CD8+ T cells expressing CXCR3 (TNR3+). V and J are TRBV28 and TRBJ2-7; TCRdb selects TRBD2, and the lack of DNA leaves this call unchecked. CDR3 loop: CASSDGLAGGNEQYF.